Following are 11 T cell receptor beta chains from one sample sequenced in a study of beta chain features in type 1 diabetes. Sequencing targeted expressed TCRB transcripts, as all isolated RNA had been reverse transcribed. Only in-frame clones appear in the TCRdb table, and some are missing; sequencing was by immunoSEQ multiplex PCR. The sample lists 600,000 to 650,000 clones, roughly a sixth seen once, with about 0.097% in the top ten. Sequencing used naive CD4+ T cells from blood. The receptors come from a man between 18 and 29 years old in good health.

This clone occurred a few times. Here the CDR3 DNA reads TGCAGCGTTGAAGGGTACGGATTATATGGCTACACCTTC. Translation: CSVEGYGLYGYTF. The chain carries TRBV29-1 and TRBJ1-2; D is uncertain. The CDR3 length is 13 residues. V was trimmed by 1 base and J by 5 bases, leaving 11 bases between them. In germline, CDR1 is SQVTM, CDR2 ANQGSEA. Based on the CDR3 plus reference TRBV29-1 and TRBJ1-2, the full variable domain is SAVISQKPSRDICQRGTSLTIQCQVDSQVTMMFWYRQQPGQSLTLIATANQGSEATYESGFVIDKFPISRPNLTFSTLTVSNMSPEDSSIYLCSVEGYGLYGYTFGSGTRLTVV.

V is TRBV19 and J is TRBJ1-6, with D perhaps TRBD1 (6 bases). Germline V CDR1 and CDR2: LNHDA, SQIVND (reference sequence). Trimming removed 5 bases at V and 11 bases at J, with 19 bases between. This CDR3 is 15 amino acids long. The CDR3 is CASSASGQRKAPLHF. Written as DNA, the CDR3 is TGTGCCAGTAGTGCTTCCGGACAGAGGAAGGCACCCCTCCACTTT.

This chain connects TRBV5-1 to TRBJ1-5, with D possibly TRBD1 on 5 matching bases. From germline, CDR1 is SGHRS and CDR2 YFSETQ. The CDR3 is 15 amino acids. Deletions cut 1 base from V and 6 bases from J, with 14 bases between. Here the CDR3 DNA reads TGCGCCAGCAGCTTGTTAGGGGCTGCGAGTCAGCCCCAGCATTTT. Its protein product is CASSLLGAASQPQHF. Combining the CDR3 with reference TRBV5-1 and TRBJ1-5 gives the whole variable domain KAGVTQTPRYLIKTRGQQVTLSCSPISGHRSVSWYQQTPGQGLQFLFEYFSETQRNKGNFPGRFSGRQFSNSRSEMNVSTLELGDSALYLCASSLLGAASQPQHFGDGTRLSIL.

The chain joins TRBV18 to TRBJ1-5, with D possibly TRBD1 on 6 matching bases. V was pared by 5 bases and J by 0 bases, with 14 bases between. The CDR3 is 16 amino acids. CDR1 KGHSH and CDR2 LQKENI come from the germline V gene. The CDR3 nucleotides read TGTGCCAGCTCATCCGGGACACCGAATAGCAATCAGCCCCAGCATTTT. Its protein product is CASSSGTPNSNQPQHF.

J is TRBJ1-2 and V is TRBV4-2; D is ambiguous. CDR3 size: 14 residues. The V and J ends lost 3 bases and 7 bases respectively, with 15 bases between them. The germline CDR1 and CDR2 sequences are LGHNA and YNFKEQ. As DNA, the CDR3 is TGTGCCAGCAGCCATAACACCAAGATCGGTGGCTACACCTTC. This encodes CASSHNTKIGGYTF.

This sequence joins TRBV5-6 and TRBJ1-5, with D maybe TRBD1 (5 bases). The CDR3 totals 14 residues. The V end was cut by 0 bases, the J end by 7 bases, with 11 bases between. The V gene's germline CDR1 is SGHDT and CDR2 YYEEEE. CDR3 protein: CASSLGAGRQPQHF. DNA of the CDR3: TGTGCCAGCAGCTTGGGGGCAGGGCGGCAGCCCCAGCATTTT.

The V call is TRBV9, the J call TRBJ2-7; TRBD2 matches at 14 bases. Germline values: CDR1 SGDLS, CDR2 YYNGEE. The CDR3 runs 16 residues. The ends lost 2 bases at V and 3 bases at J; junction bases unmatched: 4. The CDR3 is CASSVGLAGEIYEQYF. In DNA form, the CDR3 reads TGTGCCAGCAGCGTGGGACTAGCGGGAGAAATCTACGAGCAGTACTTC.

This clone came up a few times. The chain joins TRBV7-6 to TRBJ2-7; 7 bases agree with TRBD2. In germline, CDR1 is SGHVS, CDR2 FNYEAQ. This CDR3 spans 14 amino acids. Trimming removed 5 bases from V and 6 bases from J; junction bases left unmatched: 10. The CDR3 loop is CASSRSGVRLEQYF. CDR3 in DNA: TGTGCCAGCAGCCGCAGCGGGGTCCGCCTCGAGCAGTACTTC.

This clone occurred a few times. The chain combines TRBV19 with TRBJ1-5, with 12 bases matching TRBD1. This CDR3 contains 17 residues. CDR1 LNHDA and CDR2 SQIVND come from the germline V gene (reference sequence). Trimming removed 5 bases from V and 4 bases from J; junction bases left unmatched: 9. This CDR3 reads CASSDRDRGRGNQPQHF. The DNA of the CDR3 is TGTGCCAGTAGTGACCGGGACAGGGGGCGCGGGAATCAGCCCCAGCATTTT.

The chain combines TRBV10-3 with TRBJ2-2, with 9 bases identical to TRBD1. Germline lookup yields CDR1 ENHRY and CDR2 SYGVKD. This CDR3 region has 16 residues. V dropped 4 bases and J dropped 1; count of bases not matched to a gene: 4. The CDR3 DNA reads TGTGCCATCAGTGGGTACAGGGGGCTGAACACCGGGGAGCTGTTTTTT. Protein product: CAISGYRGLNTGELFF.

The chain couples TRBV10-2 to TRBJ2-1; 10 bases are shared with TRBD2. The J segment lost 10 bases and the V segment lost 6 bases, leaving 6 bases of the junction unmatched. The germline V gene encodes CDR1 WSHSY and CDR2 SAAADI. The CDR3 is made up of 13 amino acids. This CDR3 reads CASRGIAGGEQFF. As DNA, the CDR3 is TGCGCCAGCAGAGGGATAGCGGGAGGAGAGCAGTTCTTC.